Below are 23 T cell receptor beta chains sequenced from a single sample in a study of cytomegalovirus exposure and HLA in healthy donors. The PCR was carried out with 60 Vbeta primers and 13 Jbeta primers. Using immunoSEQ multiplex PCR, the repertoire was profiled, and TCRdb retains in-frame clones only, with some absent. Altogether more than 85,000 clones are present, roughly 76% being singletons, with the ten largest covering approximately 1.1%. Material: PBMCs. The source is a female donor in good health and CMV-seronegative.

The chain employs TRBV7-8 and TRBJ2-3; TRBD1 is a possible D gene (6 bases). Trimming removed 4 bases at V and 2 bases at J, with 16 bases between. CDR1 is SGHVS, CDR2 FQNEAQ, per germline. The CDR3 has 16 amino acids. As DNA, the CDR3 is TGTGCCAGCAGCTGGTCCCCGGGACACTCCACAGATACGCAGTATTTT. It codes for CASSWSPGHSTDTQYF.

This clone has only a few counts. The chain uses TRBV28 and TRBJ2-2; tentative D call: TRBD2 (6 bases). The CDR3 covers 15 residues. Germline V lookup: CDR1 MDHEN, CDR2 SYDVKM. Trimming removed 3 bases at V and 3 bases at J, with 11 bases between. DNA for the CDR3: TGTGCCAGCAGTTTCCATAGCGGCTACACCGGGGAGCTGTTTTTT. Protein: CASSFHSGYTGELFF.

V and J are TRBV7-9 and TRBJ1-1, with a tentative D call TRBD1 (6 bases). V shed 7 bases and J shed 0 bases, with 12 bases lying between them. Germline CDR1 reads SEHNR; CDR2 reads FQNEAQ (reference sequence). CDR3 size: 14 residues. The CDR3 loop is CASNDRSMNTEAFF. CDR3 nucleotide sequence: TGTGCCAGCAACGACAGGTCCATGAACACTGAAGCTTTCTTT.

The J gene is TRBJ1-2, the V gene TRBV13, with 8 bases matching TRBD1. J was trimmed by 5 bases and V by 5 bases; bases with no gene match: 4. This CDR3 region has 13 residues. Germline values: CDR1 PRHDT, CDR2 FYEKMQ (reference sequence). CDR3 coding DNA: TGTGCCAGCAGCCTGGACAGGGAGTATGGCTACACCTTC. Amino acids: CASSLDREYGYTF. The variable domain in full, with the rest retrieved from reference TRBV13 and TRBJ1-2, is AAGVIQSPRHLIKEKRETATLKCYPIPRHDTVYWYQQGPGQDPQFLISFYEKMQSDKGSIPDRFSAQQFSDYHSELNMSSLELGDSALYFCASSLDREYGYTFGSGTRLTVV.

V usage is TRBV28 and J usage is TRBJ2-5; no clear D gene. The ends were cut back, 6 bases at V and 1 base at J, with 9 bases in the middle. The CDR3 contains 13 residues. Germline CDR1 and CDR2: MDHEN and SYDVKM. The chain's CDR3 is CASSYHSQETQYF. DNA for the CDR3: TGTGCCAGCAGCTACCACAGCCAAGAGACCCAGTACTTC.

The rearrangement uses TRBV11-2 and TRBJ2-2; D might be TRBD1 (6 bases). The CDR3 is 15 residues long. Trimming removed 3 bases at V and 4 bases at J, with 12 bases between. Germline V gene sequence: CDR1 SGHAT, CDR2 FQNNGV. Here the CDR3 DNA reads TGTGCCAGCAGCTTCCTGACAGGCTCCACCGGGGAGCTGTTTTTT. Translating it yields CASSFLTGSTGELFF.

The chain couples TRBV5-4 to TRBJ1-2; D not resolved. This CDR3 is 15 amino acids long. V was clipped by 2 bases and J by 8 bases, with 19 bases between them. Germline V CDR1 and CDR2: SGHNT, YYREEE (reference sequence). CDR3 region: CASSFNRQEGGGYTF. DNA of the CDR3: TGTGCCAGCAGCTTTAACCGGCAGGAGGGTGGCGGCTACACCTTC.

CDR3 coding DNA: TGTGCCAGCCGTCCTTCGGCTAGCGGGTACAATGAGCAGTTCTTC. This codes for CASRPSASGYNEQFF. The rearrangement links TRBV5-4 to TRBJ2-1; 8 bases fit TRBD2. V gave up 7 bases and J gave up 4 bases; unmatched junction bases: 10. The CDR3 extends over 15 amino acids. CDR1 is SGHNT, CDR2 YYREEE, per germline (reference sequence). Full variable domain (missing parts from reference TRBV5-4 and TRBJ2-1): ETGVTQSPTHLIKTRGQQVTLRCSSQSGHNTVSWYQQALGQGPQFIFQYYREEENGRGNFPPRFSGLQFPNYSSELNVNALELDDSALYLCASRPSASGYNEQFFGPGTRLTVL.

The rearrangement joins TRBV27 to TRBJ2-1, with TRBD2 matching 7 bases. CDR3 length: 15 amino acids. From germline, CDR1 is MNHEY and CDR2 SMNVEV (reference sequence). V was pared by 6 bases and J by 4 bases, with 9 bases of the junction left unmatched. CDR3: CASSLRGSFYNEQFF. In DNA form, the CDR3 reads TGTGCCAGCAGCTTACGCGGGAGTTTTTACAATGAGCAGTTCTTC.

The chain joins TRBV10-3 to TRBJ1-1; no clear D gene. Germline V lookup: CDR1 ENHRY, CDR2 SYGVKD. This CDR3 region has 14 residues. Trimming left V 3 bases short and J 2 bases short, with 10 bases between. The CDR3: CAISDPAGNTEAFF. CDR3 coding DNA: TGTGCCATCAGTGATCCGGCAGGTAACACTGAAGCTTTCTTT.

This clone was seen a handful of times. This chain connects TRBV20-1 to TRBJ2-1; D remains unclear. Germline V gene data show CDR1 as DFQATT and CDR2 as SNEGSKA (reference sequence). V was shortened by 0 bases and J by 11 bases, with 8 bases between the two germline ends. The CDR3 extends over 11 amino acids. The CDR3 spells CSAREVSKQFF. The CDR3 DNA reads TGCAGTGCTAGAGAGGTGAGTAAGCAGTTCTTC.

J is TRBJ2-2 and V is TRBV2; maybe TRBD2 (6 bases). The CDR3 is 15 amino acids. V lost 7 bases to trimming and J lost 3 bases, with 15 bases between them. Germline V gives CDR1 SNHLY, CDR2 FYNNEI. The DNA for the CDR3 is TGTGCCAGCAACGCCCGCGGGACGGACACCGGGGAGCTGTTTTTT. The encoded protein is CASNARGTDTGELFF.

The chain couples TRBV7-2 to TRBJ2-7, with 12 bases aligning to TRBD2. J gave up 2 bases and V 5 bases, and 7 bases lay outside the gene matches. This CDR3 has 16 residues. The germline V gene has CDR1 SGHTA and CDR2 FQGNSA. The CDR3 DNA sequence: TGTGCCAGCAGCCAGACTAGCGGGGGCACCCCCTACGAGCAGTACTTC. Translating gives CASSQTSGGTPYEQYF.

This clone came up a few times. The chain uses TRBV6-5 and TRBJ1-1, with D possibly matching TRBD1 (5 bases). V was pared by 7 bases and J by 1 base, with 10 bases between. This CDR3 region has 13 residues. Germline V lookup: CDR1 MNHEY, CDR2 SVGAGI. The CDR3 DNA sequence: TGTGCCAGCACTCAGACAGAGAACACTGAAGCTTTCTTT. Residues: CASTQTENTEAFF.

V is TRBV7-6 and J is TRBJ2-1; 11 bases align to TRBD2. The CDR3 is made up of 15 amino acids. From germline, CDR1 is SGHVS and CDR2 FNYEAQ. The J segment lost 6 bases and the V segment lost 5 bases, leaving 6 bases of the junction unmatched. CDR3 in DNA: TGTGCCAGCAGCGCGGGGACTAGCGGAAGCAATGAGCAGTTCTTC. Protein product: CASSAGTSGSNEQFF.

The CDR3 DNA reads TGTGCCAGCAGTGAATTGGCCGAGTTCGGGGGGGGCCACGAGCAGTACTTC. It specifies CASSELAEFGGGHEQYF. The rearrangement uses TRBV2 and TRBJ2-7; 8 positions match TRBD2. In germline, CDR1 is SNHLY, CDR2 FYNNEI. This CDR3 has 17 amino acids. V shed 2 bases, J shed 5 bases, and the junction held 14 bases outside the gene matches.

V is TRBV28 and J is TRBJ2-7; D might be TRBD2 (5 bases). Deletions cut 5 bases from V and 2 bases from J, with 7 bases between. The germline V gene encodes CDR1 MDHEN and CDR2 SYDVKM. The CDR3 loop spans 12 amino acids. CDR3 amino acids: CASSTGTYEQYF. The CDR3 bases are TGTGCCAGCAGTACGGGAACCTACGAGCAGTACTTC.

This chain joins TRBV7-9 and TRBJ1-1, with TRBD1 matching over 8 bases. Germline lookup yields CDR1 SEHNR and CDR2 FQNEAQ (reference sequence). The J segment lost 8 bases and the V segment lost 6 bases, leaving 8 bases of the junction unmatched. The CDR3 contains 13 residues. CDR3 sequence: CASSSQGAGEAFF. The CDR3 nucleotides are TGTGCCAGCAGTTCTCAGGGGGCCGGCGAAGCTTTCTTT.

V gene TRBV30 combines with J gene TRBJ1-2, with D hard to call. The CDR3 is 15 residues long. Trimming pared 5 bases from V and 2 bases from J, leaving 18 bases between. Germline loops: CDR1 GTSNPN, CDR2 SVGIG (reference sequence). The CDR3 DNA reads TGTGCCTGGCTTTCCACAAAACTACCGAACTATGGCTACACCTTC. It is translated as CAWLSTKLPNYGYTF.

The V call is TRBV28, the J call TRBJ1-2; D gene uncertain. Germline V gives CDR1 MDHEN, CDR2 SYDVKM. V lost 8 bases, J lost 7 bases, and 11 bases lay in between. The CDR3 runs to 11 residues. CDR3 protein: CASRISGGYTF. CDR3 DNA sequence: TGTGCCAGCCGGATTTCGGGTGGCTACACCTTC.

V usage is TRBV7-3 and J usage is TRBJ2-1; 14 bases align to TRBD2. This CDR3 is 14 amino acids long. Germline V CDR1 and CDR2: SGHTA, FQGTGA. Trimming at V came to 5 bases and at J to 9 bases, leaving 3 bases not matched to a gene. The CDR3 DNA follows: TGTGCCAGCAGCCCTGGGACTAGCGGGAGTGAGCAGTTCTTC. It encodes CASSPGTSGSEQFF. Complete variable domain (other parts from reference TRBV7-3 and TRBJ2-1): GAGVSQTPSNKVTEKGKYVELRCDPISGHTALYWYRQSLGQGPEFLIYFQGTGAADDSGLPNDRFFAVRPEGSVSTLKIQRTERGDSAVYLCASSPGTSGSEQFFGPGTRLTVL.

The gene calls are TRBV10-3 and TRBJ2-7, with D perhaps TRBD1 (6 bases). Trimming stripped 10 bases from V and 2 bases from J, with 18 bases between. The germline V gene encodes CDR1 ENHRY and CDR2 SYGVKD. The CDR3 consists of 14 residues. Here the CDR3 DNA reads TGTGCCAAAGCCCGTGAGGACAGCCCCTACGAGCAGTACTTC. Translation gives CAKAREDSPYEQYF.

The rearrangement links TRBV5-8 to TRBJ2-1, with TRBD1 identical over 8 bases. The CDR3 sequence is 13 residues long. Per germline, CDR1 SGHTS and CDR2 YDEGEE. Trimming at V came to 0 bases and at J to 7 bases, leaving 0 bases not matched to a gene. The CDR3, as DNA: TGTGCCAGCAGCTTGGGGACAGGGAATGAGCAGTTCTTC. Amino acid sequence: CASSLGTGNEQFF.